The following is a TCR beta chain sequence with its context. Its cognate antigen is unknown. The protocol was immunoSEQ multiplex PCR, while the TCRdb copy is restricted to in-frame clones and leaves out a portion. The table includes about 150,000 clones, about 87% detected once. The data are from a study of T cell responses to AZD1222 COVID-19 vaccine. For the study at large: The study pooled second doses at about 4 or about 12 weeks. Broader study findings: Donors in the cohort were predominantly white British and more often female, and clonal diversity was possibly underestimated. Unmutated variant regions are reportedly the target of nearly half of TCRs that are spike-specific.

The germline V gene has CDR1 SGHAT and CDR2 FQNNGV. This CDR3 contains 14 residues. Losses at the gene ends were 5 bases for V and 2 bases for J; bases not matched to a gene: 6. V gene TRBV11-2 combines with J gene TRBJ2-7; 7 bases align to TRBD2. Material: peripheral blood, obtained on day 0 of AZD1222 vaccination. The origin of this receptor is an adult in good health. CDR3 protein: CASSRPGGAYEQYF. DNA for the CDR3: TGTGCCAGCAGCCGACCTGGGGGGGCCTACGAGCAGTACTTC.